The rows below give T cell receptor beta chains drawn from one sample of a study of blood T cell repertoires in COVID-19. Profiling relied on immunoSEQ multiplex PCR, and the TCRdb table lists in-frame clones only, not all of them. The table includes fewer than 25,000 clones, 85% to 95% detected once. Sequences were obtained from peripheral blood. The receptors originated from a human donor in a cohort sampled during active COVID-19. CDR3s include the opening cysteine and the closing phenylalanine or tryptophan. The order of the fields is J gene, clone size, D gene, V gene, CDR3 DNA, CDR3 protein. D genes are given only for firm matches. Rows may omit the clone size; those that give it use once, few, many or a size class.

TRBJ2-1	.	.	TRBV29-1	TGCAGCGCACAAACAGGGAGTGAGCAGTTCTTC	CSAQTGSEQFF
TRBJ2-6	.	TRBD1	TRBV28	TGTGCCACCCGGGGACAGGGCTCGCGGGGGGCCAACGTCCTGACTTTC	CATRGQGSRGANVLTF
TRBJ1-5	.	.	TRBV6-1	TGTGCCAGCAGTGACCAGGTTGGTCTACATCAGCCCCAGCATTTT	CASSDQVGLHQPQHF
TRBJ1-2	.	TRBD1	TRBV5-1	TGCGCCAGCAGCCAGGGACAGGGGGCCGGCTACACCTTC	CASSQGQGAGYTF
TRBJ2-5	.	.	TRBV15	TGTGCCACCAGCAGTCAGTCAGAGACCCAGTACTTC	CATSSQSETQYF
TRBJ2-1	.	TRBD2	TRBV7-9	TGTGCCAGCAGCCGGACTAGCGGGAGGGTTAGCTCCTACAATGAGCAGTTCTTC	CASSRTSGRVSSYNEQFF
TRBJ2-5	.	TRBD2	TRBV29-1	TGCAGCGTTATAGGACTAGCGGGCGGGGAGACCCAGTACTTC	CSVIGLAGGETQYF
TRBJ1-2	.	TRBD1	TRBV5-1	TGCGCCAGCAGCTTCCTTGACAGGGGCAGCGGCTACACCTTC	CASSFLDRGSGYTF
TRBJ1-1	.	.	TRBV27	TGTGCCAGCAGTTTAGGGCACCCTATGAACACTGAAGCTTTCTTT	CASSLGHPMNTEAFF
TRBJ2-7	.	.	TRBV5-1	TGCGCCAGCAGCTTGGCCGGGCAGGGAGGATGGGAGCAGTACTTC	CASSLAGQGGWEQYF
TRBJ1-4	.	TRBD1	TRBV5-4	TGTGCCAGCAGCTTCGGGACAGGGGGCGATGAAAAACTGTTTTTT	CASSFGTGGDEKLFF
TRBJ2-1	.	TRBD1	TRBV28	TGTGCCAGCAGTTTTGGAGCCGGGACAGTTACCTACAATGAGCAGTTCTTC	CASSFGAGTVTYNEQFF
TRBJ2-5	.	.	TRBV4-1	TGCGCCAGCAGCCAAGATGGCCACCACCAAGAGACCCAGTACTTC	CASSQDGHHQETQYF
TRBJ1-4	.	TRBD1	TRBV30	TGTGCCTGGAGCAAACAGGGGGGAGTCGAAAAACTGTTTTTT	CAWSKQGGVEKLFF
TRBJ1-2	.	.	TRBV5-1	TGCGCCAGCAGTCCGCCGGGACAAGACTATGGCTACACCTTC	CASSPPGQDYGYTF
TRBJ1-1	.	TRBD1	TRBV10-3	TGTGCCATCAGTGCTCAGACAGGGAATGAAGCTTTCTTT	CAISAQTGNEAFF
TRBJ2-1	.	TRBD1	TRBV11-2	TGTGCCAGCAGAGCCTGGACAGGGGACAATGAGCAGTTCTTC	CASRAWTGDNEQFF
TRBJ1-1	once	TRBD1	TRBV11-2	TGTGCCAGCAGCTTCATACAGGGGGCAGGGACTGAAGCTTTCTTT	CASSFIQGAGTEAFF
TRBJ2-3	once	TRBD1	TRBV11-2	TGTGCCAGCAGTTGGGACAGAGGCACAGATACGCAGTATTTT	CASSWDRGTDTQYF
TRBJ2-1	.	TRBD1	TRBV5-1	TGCGCCAGCAGCACTACCGGGACAGGGGGCCGGTTTGATGAGCAGTTCTTC	CASSTTGTGGRFDEQFF
TRBJ2-2	.	TRBD2	TRBV28	TGTGCCAGCAGTCGAGGACTAGCGGGCGGGGAGCTGTTTTTT	CASSRGLAGGELFF
TRBJ1-2	.	TRBD1	TRBV28	TGTGCCAGCAGGTTGGCGGGACAGGGAAGCTATGGCTACACCTTC	CASRLAGQGSYGYTF
TRBJ2-7	.	.	TRBV7-6	TGTGCCAGCAGCCCCGCTGAGGTTGAGACCTACGAGCAGTACTTC	CASSPAEVETYEQYF
TRBJ2-7	few	.	TRBV3-1/TRBV3-2	TGTGCCAGCAGCCAAGACCCTAGTTCCTACGAGCAGTACTTC	CASSQDPSSYEQYF
TRBJ2-1	once	TRBD1	TRBV24-1	TGTGCCACCAGTGATTTCGTCGGACAGGGTGCCAATGAGCAGTTCTTC	CATSDFVGQGANEQFF
TRBJ1-2	.	.	TRBV19	TGTGCCAGTAGTATGACAGCGCCCAGTGGCTATGGCTACACCTTC	CASSMTAPSGYGYTF
TRBJ2-5	.	.	TRBV11-2	TGTGCCAGCAGCTTAGGTGGCAGAAAAGAGACCCAGTACTTC	CASSLGGRKETQYF
TRBJ1-2	.	.	TRBV19	TGTGCCAGTAGTAAACAGCCCAGTGGGTATGGCTACACCTTC	CASSKQPSGYGYTF
TRBJ1-2	.	TRBD1	TRBV6-5	TGTGCCAGCAGTTCGGGACAGGGGAGCGTTGGCTACACCTTC	CASSSGQGSVGYTF
TRBJ2-3	.	TRBD2	TRBV5-3	TGTGCCAGAAGCCACGACGGGGTAGCGGGAGATCCAGATACGCAGTATTTT	CARSHDGVAGDPDTQYF
TRBJ2-2	.	.	TRBV11-2	TGTGCCAGCGGCCCGCCATTCGGGGAGCTGTTTTTT	CASGPPFGELFF
TRBJ1-1	.	.	TRBV19	TGTGCCAGTAGTACCCTTGGACAGTCGAACACTGAAGCTTTCTTT	CASSTLGQSNTEAFF
TRBJ2-1	once	TRBD1	TRBV30	TGTGCCTGGAGGGTCGGGACAGGGGGCGCTGGGGTCTACAATGAGCAGTTCTTC	CAWRVGTGGAGVYNEQFF
TRBJ1-2	.	TRBD1	TRBV30	TGTGCCTGGTCTAGAGGGGGCGCGGGGAACTATGGCTACACCTTC	CAWSRGGAGNYGYTF
TRBJ2-7	.	TRBD1	TRBV5-4	TGTGCCAGCAGCTTGGCTGGGACAGGTTCCTACGAGCAGTACTTC	CASSLAGTGSYEQYF
TRBJ2-2	.	.	TRBV7-9	TGTGCCAGCAGCCTCCTCACAGCGAACACCGGGGAGCTGTTTTTT	CASSLLTANTGELFF
TRBJ1-2	.	TRBD1	TRBV7-9	TGTGCCAGCAGCACAGGGAAATTGGGACAGGGGGCTGCAAACTATGGCTACACCTTC	CASSTGKLGQGAANYGYTF
TRBJ2-7	.	TRBD1	TRBV5-1	TGCGCCAGCAGCTTGGGGGACAGGGACTATTACGAGCAGTACTTC	CASSLGDRDYYEQYF
TRBJ2-7	.	.	TRBV5-4	TGTGCCAGCAGCCCCAAAAGCGGACCCTACGAGCAGTACTTC	CASSPKSGPYEQYF
TRBJ1-5	.	.	TRBV3-1/TRBV3-2	TGTGCCAGCAGCCAAGCAGGGGTGGGCAGCAATCAGCCCCAGCATTTT	CASSQAGVGSNQPQHF
TRBJ1-3	.	.	TRBV5-1	TGCGCCAGCAGCTCGGACTACGACGGAAACACCATATATTTT	CASSSDYDGNTIYF
TRBJ2-7	.	.	TRBV30	TGTGCCTGGAGTGGGGTCGAGGGGGACGAGCAGTACTTC	CAWSGVEGDEQYF
TRBJ2-5	once	.	TRBV9	TGTGCCAGCAGCCTCGGTGGGAGAGAAGAGACCCAGTACTTC	CASSLGGREETQYF
TRBJ1-4	.	TRBD1	TRBV5-1	TGCGCCAGCAGCCCGGAGGGACAGGGTTATGAAAAACTGTTTTTT	CASSPEGQGYEKLFF
TRBJ2-7	.	TRBD2	TRBV5-4	TGTGCCAGCAGCCGGACTAGCGGCCCCTACGAGCAGTACTTC	CASSRTSGPYEQYF
TRBJ2-1	.	TRBD1	TRBV6-5	TGTGCCAGCAGTTACCTCCGACAGGGAACCTACAATGAGCAGTTCTTC	CASSYLRQGTYNEQFF
TRBJ1-2	.	.	TRBV7-2	TGTGCCAGCAGCCAAGGACAGAACTATGGCTACACCTTC	CASSQGQNYGYTF